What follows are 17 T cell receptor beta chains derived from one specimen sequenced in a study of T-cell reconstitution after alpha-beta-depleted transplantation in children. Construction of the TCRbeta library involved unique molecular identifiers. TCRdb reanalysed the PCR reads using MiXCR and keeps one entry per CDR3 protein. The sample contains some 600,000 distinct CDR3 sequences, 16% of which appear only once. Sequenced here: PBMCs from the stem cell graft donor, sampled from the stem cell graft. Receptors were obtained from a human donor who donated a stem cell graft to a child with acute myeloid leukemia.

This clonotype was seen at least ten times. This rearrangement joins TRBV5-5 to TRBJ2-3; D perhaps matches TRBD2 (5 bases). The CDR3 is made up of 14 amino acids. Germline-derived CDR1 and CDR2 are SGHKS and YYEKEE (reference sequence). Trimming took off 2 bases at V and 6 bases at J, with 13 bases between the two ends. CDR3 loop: CASSFWTPVDTQYF. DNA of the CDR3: TGTGCCAGCAGCTTCTGGACTCCCGTTGATACGCAGTATTTT.

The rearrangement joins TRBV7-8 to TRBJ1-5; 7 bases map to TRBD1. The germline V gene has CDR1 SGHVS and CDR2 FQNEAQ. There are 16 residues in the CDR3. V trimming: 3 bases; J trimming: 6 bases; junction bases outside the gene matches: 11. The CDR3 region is CASSLNRGNQGQPQHF. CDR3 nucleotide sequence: TGTGCCAGCAGCTTGAACAGGGGAAATCAAGGTCAGCCCCAGCATTTT.

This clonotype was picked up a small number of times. The CDR3 DNA reads as TGTGCCAGCAGCTTCCGTGACAGAAGCTCCTACAATGAGCAGTTCTTC. It is translated as CASSFRDRSSYNEQFF. The chain combines TRBV11-1 with TRBJ2-1, with D perhaps TRBD1 (5 bases). V lost 3 bases, J lost 0 bases, and 12 bases lay in between. CDR3 length equals 16 residues. Germline loops: CDR1 SGHAT, CDR2 FQDESV (reference sequence). The whole variable domain, remainder taken from reference TRBV11-1 and TRBJ2-1, is EAEVAQSPRYKITEKSQAVAFWCDPISGHATLYWYRQILGQGPELLVQFQDESVVDDSQLPKDRFSAERLKGVDSTLKIQPAELGDSAMYLCASSFRDRSSYNEQFFGPGTRLTVL.

As DNA, the CDR3 is TGTGCCACCAGCCTCCGAGAGGACACCGGGGAGCTGTTTTTT. It yields the protein CATSLREDTGELFF. The chain is built from TRBV15 and TRBJ2-2; D remains ambiguous. The V end lost 5 bases, the J end lost 3 bases, and 10 bases lay between the germline ends. The CDR3 is 14 residues long. Germline CDR1 reads LNHNV; CDR2 reads YYDKDF (reference sequence).

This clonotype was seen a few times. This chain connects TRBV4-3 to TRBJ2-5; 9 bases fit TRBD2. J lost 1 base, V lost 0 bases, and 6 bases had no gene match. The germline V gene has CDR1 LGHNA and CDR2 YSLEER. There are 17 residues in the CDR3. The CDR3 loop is CASSQDFAAGGQETQYF. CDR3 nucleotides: TGCGCCAGCAGCCAAGATTTCGCAGCGGGGGGCCAAGAGACCCAGTACTTC.

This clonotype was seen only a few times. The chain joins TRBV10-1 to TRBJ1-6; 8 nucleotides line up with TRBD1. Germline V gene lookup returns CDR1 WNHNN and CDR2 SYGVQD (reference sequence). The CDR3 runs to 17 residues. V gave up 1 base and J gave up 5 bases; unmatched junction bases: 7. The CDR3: CASSEWTGTLNNSPLHF. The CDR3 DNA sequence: TGCGCCAGCAGTGAGTGGACAGGGACGTTGAATAATTCACCCCTCCACTTT.

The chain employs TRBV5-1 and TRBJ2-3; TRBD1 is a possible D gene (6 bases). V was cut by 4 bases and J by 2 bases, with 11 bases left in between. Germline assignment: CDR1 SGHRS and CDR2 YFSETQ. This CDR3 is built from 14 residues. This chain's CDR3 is CASSAGQTTDTQYF. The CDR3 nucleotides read TGCGCCAGCAGCGCCGGACAGACCACAGATACGCAGTATTTT.

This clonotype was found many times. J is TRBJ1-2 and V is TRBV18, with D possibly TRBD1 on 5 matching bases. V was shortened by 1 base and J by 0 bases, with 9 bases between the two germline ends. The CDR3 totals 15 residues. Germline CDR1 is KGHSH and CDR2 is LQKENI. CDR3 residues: CASSPRQSTNYGYTF. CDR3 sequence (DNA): TGTGCCAGCTCACCACGACAGTCCACTAACTATGGCTACACCTTC.

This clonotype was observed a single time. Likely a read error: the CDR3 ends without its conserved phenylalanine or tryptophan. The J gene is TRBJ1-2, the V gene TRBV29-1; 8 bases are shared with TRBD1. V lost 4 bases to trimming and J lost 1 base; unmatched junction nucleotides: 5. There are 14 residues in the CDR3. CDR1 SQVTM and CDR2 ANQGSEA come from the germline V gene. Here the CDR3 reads CSVGQGSHNYGYTS. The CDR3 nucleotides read TGCAGCGTTGGACAGGGGTCCCATAACTATGGCTACACCTCC.

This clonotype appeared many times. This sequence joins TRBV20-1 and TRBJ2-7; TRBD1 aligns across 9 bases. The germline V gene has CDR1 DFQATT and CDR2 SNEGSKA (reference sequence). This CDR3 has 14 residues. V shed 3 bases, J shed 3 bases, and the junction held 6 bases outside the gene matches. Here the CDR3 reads CSASSGTGLYEQYF. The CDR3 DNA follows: TGCAGTGCTAGCTCCGGGACAGGGCTCTACGAGCAGTACTTC.

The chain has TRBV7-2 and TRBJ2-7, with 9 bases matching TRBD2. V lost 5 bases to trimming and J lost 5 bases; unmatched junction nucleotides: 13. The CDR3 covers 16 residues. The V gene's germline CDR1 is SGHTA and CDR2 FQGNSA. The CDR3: CASSPYPAGGPHEQYF. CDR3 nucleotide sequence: TGTGCCAGCAGCCCTTATCCAGCGGGGGGCCCGCACGAGCAGTACTTC.

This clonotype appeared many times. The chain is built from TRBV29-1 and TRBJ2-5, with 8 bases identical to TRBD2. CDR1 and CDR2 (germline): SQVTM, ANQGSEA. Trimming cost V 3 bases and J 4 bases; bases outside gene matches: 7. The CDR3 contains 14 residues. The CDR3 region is CSVEGAGGGETQYF. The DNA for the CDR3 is TGCAGCGTTGAGGGGGCCGGGGGGGGAGAGACCCAGTACTTC.

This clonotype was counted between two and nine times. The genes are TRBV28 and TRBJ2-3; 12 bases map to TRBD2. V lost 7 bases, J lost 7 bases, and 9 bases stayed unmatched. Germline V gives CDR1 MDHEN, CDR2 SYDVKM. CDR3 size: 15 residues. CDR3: CASNLLAGGPYTQYF. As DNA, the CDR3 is TGTGCCAGCAACCTTCTAGCGGGGGGGCCGTATACGCAGTATTTT.

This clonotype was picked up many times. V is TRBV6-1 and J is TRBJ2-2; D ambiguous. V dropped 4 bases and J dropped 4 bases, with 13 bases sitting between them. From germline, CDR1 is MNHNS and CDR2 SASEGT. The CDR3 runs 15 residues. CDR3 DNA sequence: TGTGCCAGCAGTGCCCGGACGACCTTCACCGGGGAGCTGTTTTTT. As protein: CASSARTTFTGELFF.

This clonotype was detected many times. The CDR3 nucleotides read TGCAGTGCTGTCCCGGGACACCGTAGCAATCAGCCCCAGCATTTT. This codes for CSAVPGHRSNQPQHF. The chain has TRBV20-1 and TRBJ1-5; a weak D match, TRBD1 (6 bases). CDR3 length equals 15 residues. Per the germline V gene, CDR1 is DFQATT and CDR2 is SNEGSKA (reference sequence). Trimming removed 5 bases at V and 0 bases at J, with 14 bases between.

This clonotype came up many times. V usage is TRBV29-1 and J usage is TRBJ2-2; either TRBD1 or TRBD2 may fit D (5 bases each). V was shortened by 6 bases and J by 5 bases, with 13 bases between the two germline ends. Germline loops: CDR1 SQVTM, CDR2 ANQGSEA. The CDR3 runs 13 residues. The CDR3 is CSVNQGGTGELFF. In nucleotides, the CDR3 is TGCAGCGTGAACCAGGGCGGGACCGGGGAGCTGTTTTTT.

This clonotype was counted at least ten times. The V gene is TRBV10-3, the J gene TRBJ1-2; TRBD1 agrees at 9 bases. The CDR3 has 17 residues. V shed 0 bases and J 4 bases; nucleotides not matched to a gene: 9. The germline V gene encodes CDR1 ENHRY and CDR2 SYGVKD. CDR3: CAISESLGGQGPYGYTF. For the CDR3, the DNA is TGTGCCATCAGTGAGTCCCTCGGGGGACAGGGACCCTATGGCTACACCTTC.